A single sample gave rise to the 5 T cell receptor beta chains below, sequenced in a study of beta chain features in type 1 diabetes. As every portion of the isolated RNA was reverse transcribed, the sequencing read expressed TCRB transcripts. Profiling relied on immunoSEQ multiplex PCR, and the TCRdb table lists in-frame clones only, not all of them. This sample has hundreds of thousands of clones, with roughly 70% found just once. Material for sequencing was naive CD4+ T cells from blood. The receptors here all came from a man aged 25 to 40 in good health.

The rearrangement uses TRBV10-3 and TRBJ2-3, with D perhaps assigned TRBD1 or TRBD2 (6 bases each). V lost 0 bases and J 2 bases, leaving 9 bases between the germline ends. The CDR3 length is 15 residues. Germline loops: CDR1 ENHRY, CDR2 SYGVKD. The CDR3 here is CAISESGGNTDTQYF. For the CDR3, the DNA is TGTGCCATCAGTGAGTCAGGGGGGAACACAGATACGCAGTATTTT.

The J gene is TRBJ2-1, the V gene TRBV10-3, with D possibly being TRBD1 (5 bases). The V gene's germline CDR1 is ENHRY and CDR2 SYGVKD. V lost 2 bases and J lost 12, with 20 bases in between. This CDR3 has 15 amino acids. The CDR3 reads CAISETGPDVTWQFF. The DNA for the CDR3 is TGTGCCATCAGTGAGACAGGACCAGACGTTACCTGGCAGTTCTTC.

The V call is TRBV29-1, the J call TRBJ2-1; D ambiguous. The germline V gene encodes CDR1 SQVTM and CDR2 ANQGSEA. With 2 bases removed from V and 6 bases from J, the gap between germline ends came to 5 bases. This CDR3 is 11 amino acids long. DNA for the CDR3: TGCAGCGTTGAATGGGTCAATGAGCAGTTCTTC. As protein: CSVEWVNEQFF.

This chain links TRBV7-2 with TRBJ2-7; the D is unclear. The CDR3 length is 15 residues. Trimming cost V 1 base and J 0 bases, with 10 bases left between them. CDR1 and CDR2 from the germline V gene are SGHTA and FQGNSA. The CDR3 nucleotides are TGTGCCAGCAGCTTAGATCGGCAGAGCTCCTACGAGCAGTACTTC. Its translation: CASSLDRQSSYEQYF.

This clone has just a few counts. V gene TRBV30 combines with J gene TRBJ1-1; the match to TRBD1 covers 7 bases. In germline, CDR1 is GTSNPN, CDR2 SVGIG (reference sequence). This CDR3 is 12 amino acids long. With 5 bases clipped from V and 1 base from J, the junction kept 1 base outside the gene matches. The DNA of the CDR3 is TGTGCCTGGGACAGGGCGAACACTGAAGCTTTCTTT. Translating gives CAWDRANTEAFF.